The rows below give T cell receptor beta chains drawn from one sample of a study of control samples from healthy donors and cancer patients. Libraries were prepared by immunoSEQ multiplex PCR; TCRdb keeps only in-frame clonotypes and omits some of them. The sample lists over 80,000 clones, 82% occurring once. Sequencing used blood. These receptors all come from a man aged 55 to 70 in good health. Each CDR3 is given with its conserved first and last residue. The D gene is left open where the match is weak. Some rows mark clone size as missing; the rest say once, few, many or name a class of expanded clone.

j_call d_call v_call clone_size cdr3_nt cdr3_aa
TRBJ2-3 TRBD2 TRBV2 NA TGTGCCAGCCGACTGACTAGCGGGGTAACCACAGATACGCAGTATTTT CASRLTSGVTTDTQYF
TRBJ2-7 NA TRBV5-1 NA TGCGCCAGCAGCTTGGATGGCTACGAGCAGTACTTC CASSLDGYEQYF
TRBJ2-7 NA TRBV6-5 NA TGTGCCAGCACCGGACTTACATACGAGCAGTACTTC CASTGLTYEQYF
TRBJ2-1 NA TRBV27 NA TGTGCCAGCAGTTCACTAGGACGAATAACCAATGAGCAGTTCTTC CASSSLGRITNEQFF
TRBJ2-2 TRBD2 TRBV7-6 NA TGTGCCAGCAGCTCCCGATATCTTACTAAGCGGGAGGGTGACACCGGGGAGCTGTTTTTT CASSSRYLTKREGDTGELFF
TRBJ2-1 NA TRBV6-5 once TGTGCCAGCAGTTACGGCGGGAACAATGAGCAGTTCTTC CASSYGGNNEQFF
TRBJ2-7 TRBD1 TRBV27 NA TGTGCCAGCAGAGACAGGGCGTTCGGCGAGCAGTACTTC CASRDRAFGEQYF
TRBJ2-3 NA TRBV29-1 NA TGCAGCGCCCCGGACTACCCCACAGATACGCAGTATTTT CSAPDYPTDTQYF
TRBJ2-1 TRBD2 TRBV11-2 NA TGTGCCAGCAGCTTAGGATTTACGGGGGGGCCATCGAATGAGCAGTTCTTC CASSLGFTGGPSNEQFF
TRBJ2-2 NA TRBV5-4 NA TGTGCCAGCAGCTTGGGGGGGGTAGACACCGGGGAGCTGTTTTTT CASSLGGVDTGELFF
TRBJ1-5 NA TRBV18 NA TGTGCCAGCTCACCAAGAGCAGCGGGGCCCGATGGCAATCAGCCCCAGCATTTT CASSPRAAGPDGNQPQHF
TRBJ2-7 NA TRBV2 NA TGTGCCGACGGGGGGCCGCCCTCCTACGAGCAGTACTTC CADGGPPSYEQYF
TRBJ2-2 TRBD2 TRBV5-1 once TGCGCCAGCAGCTTATCCCTAGCGGGGGCCAGCACCGGGGAGCTGTTTTTT CASSLSLAGASTGELFF
TRBJ1-4 NA TRBV28 NA TGTGCCAGCAGTTTTGGGGCAGCAGCAACTAATGAAAAACTGTTTTTT CASSFGAAATNEKLFF
TRBJ2-1 NA TRBV13 NA TGTGCCAGCAGCTTAGGATCGGGCCTATACAATGAGCAGTTCTTC CASSLGSGLYNEQFF
TRBJ2-4 NA TRBV19 NA TGTGCCAGTAGTCCTGGTTCTATAGCCAAAAACATTCAGTACTTC CASSPGSIAKNIQYF
TRBJ2-7 TRBD2 TRBV6-4 NA TGTGCCAGCATGGGGACTAGCAGGAGATCCGAGCAGTACTTC CASMGTSRRSEQYF
TRBJ1-6 NA TRBV11-2 once TGTGCCAGCAGCTTTAGGGTGGGGAATTCACCCCTCCACTTT CASSFRVGNSPLHF
TRBJ2-6 NA TRBV18 few TGTGCCAGCTCACCACAGGGCTCTGGGGCCAACGTCCTGACTTTC CASSPQGSGANVLTF
TRBJ2-3 NA TRBV9 NA TGTGCCAGCAGCGTAGAGCTGCCCACAGATACGCAGTATTTT CASSVELPTDTQYF
TRBJ2-6 NA TRBV5-1 NA TGCGCCAGCAGCTTGGCCAACTTGGGCTCTGGGGCCAACGTCCTGACTTTC CASSLANLGSGANVLTF
TRBJ2-5 NA TRBV27 NA TGTGCCAGCCGCTTACAGGGACAAGTTGCCCAGTACTTC CASRLQGQVAQYF
TRBJ1-2 TRBD1 TRBV2 NA TGTGCCAGCAGTGTGGGGACAGGAGACTATGGCTACACCTTC CASSVGTGDYGYTF
TRBJ2-2 NA TRBV11-2 NA TGTGCCAGCAGCTTAGGGGGCGGAAAATACTTTACCGGGGAGCTGTTTTTT CASSLGGGKYFTGELFF
TRBJ2-7 TRBD1 TRBV9 NA TGTGCCAGCAGCGGCCCCACCGGGACAGGGTACGAGCAGTACTTC CASSGPTGTGYEQYF
TRBJ1-4 NA TRBV6-6 NA TGTGCCAGCAGTTACCGACAGGTTAATAATGAAAAACTGTTTTTT CASSYRQVNNEKLFF
TRBJ2-7 TRBD1 TRBV7-9 NA TGTGCCAGCAGCTCGGGCACAGGGGCCTACGAGCAGTACTTC CASSSGTGAYEQYF
TRBJ2-1 NA TRBV24-1 NA TGTGCCACCAGTCTTCACAATGAGCAGTTCTTC CATSLHNEQFF